The 27 T cell receptor beta chains in this list originate from one sample, sequenced in a study of shared clonotypes between healthy human individuals. Assay used: immunoSEQ multiplex PCR; TCRdb lists only in-frame clones, some missing. The data show approximately 2.1 million clones, about 92% seen once. Sequencing was performed on naive CD4+ T cells from PBMCs. Subset noted: CD45RA+ positively selected. The receptors originated from a man younger than 35 in good health. Some clones in this sample may be carry-over from other donors' samples.

The CDR3 region is CASSSAGPKGIGKYF. CDR3 nucleotides: TGTGCCAGCAGTTCCGCCGGGCCCAAGGGAATCGGCAAGTACTTC. The rearrangement joins TRBV28 to TRBJ2-5; D unresolved. V was shortened by 4 bases and J by 12 bases, with 24 bases between the two germline ends. Germline lookup yields CDR1 MDHEN and CDR2 SYDVKM. This CDR3 is 15 amino acids long.

The genes are TRBV5-1 and TRBJ1-5, with D unresolved. The CDR3 extends over 16 amino acids. CDR1 and CDR2 from the germline V gene are SGHRS and YFSETQ. Trimming left V 4 bases short and J 4 bases short, with 18 bases between. CDR3 sequence (DNA): TGCGCCAGCAGCCCGGCCCCGAGTCAAGGAAATCAGCCCCAGCATTTT. Encoded protein: CASSPAPSQGNQPQHF.

About this clone itself: In the same sample, other DNA sequences code for this CDR3. This rearrangement joins TRBV9 to TRBJ2-1, with D possibly being TRBD2 (6 bases). The CDR3 totals 14 residues. CDR1 SGDLS and CDR2 YYNGEE come from the germline V gene. Trimming shortened V by 3 bases and J by 3 bases, and 10 bases separated the two germline ends. CDR3: CASSARDFYNEQFF. In DNA, the CDR3 is TGTGCCAGCAGCGCCCGGGACTTCTACAATGAGCAGTTCTTC.

This sequence joins TRBV2 and TRBJ2-7, with TRBD1 identical over 9 bases. The germline V gene has CDR1 SNHLY and CDR2 FYNNEI. Trimming cost V 6 bases and J 4 bases; bases outside gene matches: 16. There are 17 residues in the CDR3. This CDR3 reads CASRDPGHRGPSYEQYF. The DNA for the CDR3 is TGTGCCAGCAGAGACCCCGGTCACAGGGGGCCAAGTTACGAGCAGTACTTC. The full variable domain, with the rest looked up from reference TRBV2 and TRBJ2-7, is EPEVTQTPSHQVTQMGQEVILRCVPISNHLYFYWYRQILGQKVEFLVSFYNNEISEKSEIFDDQFSVERPDGSNFTLKIRSTKLEDSAMYFCASRDPGHRGPSYEQYFGPGTRLTVT.

This chain links TRBV6-1 with TRBJ1-5; D ambiguous. Germline CDR1 MNHNS, CDR2 SASEGT. V dropped 6 bases and J dropped 5 bases, with 11 bases sitting between them. The CDR3 is 13 amino acids. CDR3: CASRREVDQPQHF. The CDR3 coding sequence is TGTGCCAGCAGAAGGGAAGTGGATCAGCCCCAGCATTTT.

This chain links TRBV7-2 with TRBJ2-2; TRBD1 is a possible D gene (6 bases). Per the germline V gene, CDR1 is SGHTA and CDR2 is FQGNSA. This CDR3 is built from 16 residues. Trimming cost V 4 bases and J 4 bases, with 16 bases left between them. CDR3 amino acids: CASSYRQVTSTGELFF. The CDR3, as DNA: TGTGCCAGCAGCTACCGACAGGTTACGAGCACCGGGGAGCTGTTTTTT.

The chain recombines TRBV5-1 with TRBJ1-3; TRBD1 might be the D (6 bases). The germline V and J ends were trimmed by 4 bases and 4 bases, with 18 bases remaining between them. From germline, CDR1 is SGHRS and CDR2 YFSETQ. The CDR3 is 16 amino acids. In DNA form, the CDR3 reads TGCGCCAGCAGCCGGGGGGCAGCCGTCACGGGAAACACCATATATTTT. Translating it yields CASSRGAAVTGNTIYF.

The CDR3 DNA sequence: TGTGCCAGCAGCTTAACCGGGACAATGGCCTACGAGCAGTACTTC. It translates to CASSLTGTMAYEQYF. The chain recombines TRBV7-9 with TRBJ2-7; possible D gene TRBD1, 6 bases. Trimming left V 2 bases short and J 2 bases short, with 13 bases between. CDR3 size: 15 residues. Germline values: CDR1 SEHNR, CDR2 FQNEAQ (reference sequence).

The DNA of the CDR3 is TGTGCCAGCAGCTTACGAATTCTCTACGAGCAGTACTTC. Its protein product is CASSLRILYEQYF. The chain is built from TRBV7-3 and TRBJ2-7; D unclear. Germline CDR1 and CDR2: SGHTA and FQGTGA. V lost 2 bases to trimming and J lost 3 bases, with 8 bases between them. The CDR3 is made up of 13 amino acids.

The V call is TRBV5-6, the J call TRBJ1-1; no firm D call. CDR1 is SGHDT, CDR2 YYEEEE, per germline. V was clipped by 0 bases and J by 0 bases, with 15 bases between them. The CDR3 spans 17 residues. The CDR3 nucleotides are TGTGCCAGCAGCTTGGGGAAAGATCGGGAGGTGAACACTGAAGCTTTCTTT. Protein product: CASSLGKDREVNTEAFF. Looking up the rest from reference TRBV5-6 and TRBJ1-1 gives the full variable domain: DAGVTQSPTHLIKTRGQQVTLRCSPKSGHDTVSWYQQALGQGPQFIFQYYEEEERQRGNFPDRFSGHQFPNYSSELNVNALLLGDSALYLCASSLGKDREVNTEAFFGQGTRLTVV.

This clone is a singleton in its sample. The rearrangement links TRBV2 to TRBJ2-1; 11 bases are a match to TRBD2. Trimming cost V 8 bases and J 10 bases; bases outside gene matches: 10. Germline CDR1 SNHLY, CDR2 FYNNEI. This CDR3 is 14 amino acids long. CDR3 DNA sequence: TGTGCCAGCTCATCAGGGACTAGCGGATGGGAGCAGTTCTTC. It specifies CASSSGTSGWEQFF.

The gene calls are TRBV6-5 and TRBJ2-7; D gene ambiguous. Germline assignment: CDR1 MNHEY and CDR2 SVGAGI. CDR3 length equals 14 residues. Deletions cut 8 bases from V and 3 bases from J, with 17 bases between. CDR3 in amino acids: CASRQYGRDYEQYF. CDR3 coding DNA: TGTGCCAGCCGGCAATATGGCAGAGACTACGAGCAGTACTTC.

This clone was seen a few times. This chain joins TRBV19 and TRBJ1-5; D ambiguous. CDR1 is LNHDA and CDR2 is SQIVND in the germline V gene (reference sequence). This CDR3 is built from 13 residues. V shed 5 bases and J shed 8 bases, with 13 bases lying between them. The CDR3 is CASSSLRREPQHF. CDR3 bases: TGTGCCAGTAGTTCATTACGGCGAGAGCCCCAGCATTTT.

Note on this clone: Other DNA sequences in the sample encode the same CDR3. The rearrangement links TRBV27 to TRBJ2-7; D is perhaps TRBD1 (6 bases). There are 13 residues in the CDR3. V lost 2 bases to trimming and J lost 3 bases, with 8 bases between them. Germline V CDR1 and CDR2: MNHEY, SMNVEV (reference sequence). CDR3: CASSLDRSYEQYF. CDR3 in DNA: TGTGCCAGCAGTTTAGACAGGAGCTACGAGCAGTACTTC.

The chain carries TRBV6-1 and TRBJ1-2, with 8 nucleotides matching TRBD1. The ends lost 7 bases at V and 3 bases at J; junction bases unmatched: 4. Germline V gives CDR1 MNHNS, CDR2 SASEGT. The CDR3 has 13 residues. The CDR3 DNA reads as TGTGCCAGCACCTTGACAGGGGACTATGGCTACACCTTC. This codes for CASTLTGDYGYTF.

The rearrangement uses TRBV4-3 and TRBJ2-7; 8 bases line up with TRBD2. The junction had 8 bases not matched to a gene; V was cut back by 4 bases and J by 3 bases. The CDR3 is 15 residues long. Germline V gene lookup returns CDR1 LGHNA and CDR2 YSLEER. The CDR3 protein is CASSPRGTSHYEQYF. CDR3 nucleotide sequence: TGCGCCAGCAGCCCAAGGGGGACTAGTCACTACGAGCAGTACTTC.

This rearrangement joins TRBV28 to TRBJ2-5, with 14 bases fitting TRBD2. Germline V lookup: CDR1 MDHEN, CDR2 SYDVKM. This CDR3 is built from 19 residues. The J segment lost 4 bases and the V segment lost 4 bases, leaving 14 bases of the junction unmatched. The CDR3: CASSSGVGTSGSFGETQYF. The DNA for the CDR3 is TGTGCCAGCAGTTCTGGCGTTGGGACTAGCGGGAGTTTCGGAGAGACCCAGTACTTC.

A few counts support this clone. The rearrangement joins TRBV6-1 to TRBJ1-5; no firm D call. CDR1 and CDR2 from the germline V gene are MNHNS and SASEGT. CDR3 length: 13 amino acids. Trimming pared 2 bases from V and 5 bases from J, leaving 7 bases between. CDR3 nucleotide sequence: TGTGCCAGCAGTGAATATGTCCATCAGCCCCAGCATTTT. This sequence encodes CASSEYVHQPQHF.

The chain combines TRBV7-2 with TRBJ2-5, with 9 bases fitting TRBD2. Losses at the gene ends were 6 bases for V and 5 bases for J; bases not matched to a gene: 7. CDR3 size: 14 residues. Germline values: CDR1 SGHTA, CDR2 FQGNSA. CDR3 nucleotides: TGTGCCAGCAGACCCCGTAGCGGGAGTGAGACCCAGTACTTC. Amino acid sequence: CASRPRSGSETQYF.

For this clone: Other DNA variants within this sample encode the same CDR3. The chain carries TRBV27 and TRBJ2-7; D uncertain. The germline V gene encodes CDR1 MNHEY and CDR2 SMNVEV (reference sequence). This CDR3 has 13 residues. The V end lost 5 bases, the J end lost 0 bases, and 8 bases lay between the germline ends. CDR3 DNA sequence: TGTGCCAGCAGTCGAGTAAGCTCCTACGAGCAGTACTTC. Its protein is CASSRVSSYEQYF.

The V and J genes are TRBV4-3 and TRBJ2-2, with 10 positions matching TRBD2. CDR1 and CDR2 from the germline V gene are LGHNA and YSLEER. Trimming at V came to 5 bases and at J to 8 bases, leaving 14 bases not matched to a gene. The CDR3 extends over 17 amino acids. The CDR3 nucleotides are TGCGCCAGCAGCTTCGGTGGGCTAGCGGGAGAGAGGGGGGAGCTGTTTTTT. It is translated as CASSFGGLAGERGELFF.

This chain uses TRBV5-1 with TRBJ2-7, with 8 positions matching TRBD1. The CDR3 has 15 amino acids. Trimming cost V 3 bases and J 0 bases; bases outside gene matches: 5. Per germline, CDR1 SGHRS and CDR2 YFSETQ. The CDR3 reads CASSSRQGSSYEQYF. DNA of the CDR3: TGCGCCAGCAGCTCGAGACAGGGGAGCTCCTACGAGCAGTACTTC.

A note on this clone: Other DNA variants within this sample encode the same CDR3. This chain connects TRBV28 to TRBJ2-5; the D is unclear. The CDR3 covers 11 residues. The V and J ends lost 5 bases and 4 bases respectively, with 5 bases between them. Germline loops: CDR1 MDHEN, CDR2 SYDVKM. CDR3 in DNA: TGTGCCAGCAGTACTCGAGAGACCCAGTACTTC. Its translation: CASSTRETQYF.

The chain combines TRBV15 with TRBJ2-5, with a tentative D call TRBD2 (6 bases). CDR1 is LNHNV and CDR2 is YYDKDF in the germline V gene (reference sequence). The CDR3 is 13 residues long. V lost 5 bases and J 5 bases, leaving 12 bases between the germline ends. The DNA for the CDR3 is TGTGCCACCAGCGGAGGGGCTCGGGAGACCCAGTACTTC. It encodes CATSGGARETQYF.

The chain links TRBV28 to TRBJ2-1; possibly TRBD1 for D (5 bases). V lost 4 bases, J lost 0 bases, and 13 bases lay in between. Germline V CDR1 and CDR2: MDHEN, SYDVKM. The CDR3 has 16 amino acids. CDR3 nucleotides: TGTGCCAGCAGTTCCCAGGGAACGGGCTCCTACAATGAGCAGTTCTTC. It yields the protein CASSSQGTGSYNEQFF.

The V gene is TRBV19, the J gene TRBJ1-2, with TRBD1 matching over 11 bases. J was trimmed by 8 bases and V by 7 bases; bases with no gene match: 12. Germline-derived CDR1 and CDR2 are LNHDA and SQIVND (reference sequence). There are 15 residues in the CDR3. Written as DNA, the CDR3 is TGTGCCAGTACCGATGCTTGGACAGGGGGCCAGGGCTACACCTTC. Amino acids: CASTDAWTGGQGYTF. Together with reference TRBV19 and TRBJ1-2, the CDR3 gives the full variable domain: DGGITQSPKYLFRKEGQNVTLSCEQNLNHDAMYWYRQDPGQGLRLIYYSQIVNDFQKGDIAEGYSVSREKKESFPLTVTSAQKNPTAFYLCASTDAWTGGQGYTFGSGTRLTVV.

The chain carries TRBV27 and TRBJ1-4; D unclear. Trimming took 1 base from V and 8 from J, leaving 11 bases between them. Germline-derived CDR1 and CDR2 are MNHEY and SMNVEV (reference sequence). The CDR3 totals 14 residues. CDR3 DNA sequence: TGTGCCAGCAGTTTATGGGGTTTAGGAGAAAAACTGTTTTTT. Its protein product is CASSLWGLGEKLFF.